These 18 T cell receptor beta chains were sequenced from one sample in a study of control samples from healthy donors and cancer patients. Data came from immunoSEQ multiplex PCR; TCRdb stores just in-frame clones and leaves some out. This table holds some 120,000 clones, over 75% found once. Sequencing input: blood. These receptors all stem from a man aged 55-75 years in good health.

The DNA for the CDR3 is TGTGCCAGTAGCGTGGGACTGATTACCTACGAGCAGTACTTC. As protein: CASSVGLITYEQYF. The chain joins TRBV19 to TRBJ2-7; possibly TRBD2 for D (6 bases). The CDR3 spans 14 residues. The germline V gene encodes CDR1 LNHDA and CDR2 SQIVND (reference sequence). With 6 bases removed from V and 2 bases from J, the gap between germline ends came to 14 bases.

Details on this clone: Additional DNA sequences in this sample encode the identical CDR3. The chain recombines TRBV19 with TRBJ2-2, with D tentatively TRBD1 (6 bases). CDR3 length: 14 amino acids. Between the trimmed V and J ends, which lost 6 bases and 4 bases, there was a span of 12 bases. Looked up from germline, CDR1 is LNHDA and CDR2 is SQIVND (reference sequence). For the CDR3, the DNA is TGTGCCAGTAGCATACAGGGCACCACCGGGGAGCTGTTTTTT. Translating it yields CASSIQGTTGELFF.

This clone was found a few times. CDR3 in DNA: TGTGCCAGCAGCCGGGGGATGAACACTGAAGCTTTCTTT. Protein sequence: CASSRGMNTEAFF. V and J are TRBV11-1 and TRBJ1-1; D may be TRBD1 (5 bases). Germline assignment: CDR1 SGHAT and CDR2 FQDESV (reference sequence). The CDR3 is 13 residues long. V dropped 5 bases and J dropped 0 bases, with 7 bases sitting between them.

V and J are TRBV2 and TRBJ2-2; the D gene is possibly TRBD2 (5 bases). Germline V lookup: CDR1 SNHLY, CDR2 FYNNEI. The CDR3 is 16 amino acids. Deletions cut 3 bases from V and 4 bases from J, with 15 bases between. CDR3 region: CASSDWTHTATGELFF. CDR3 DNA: TGTGCCAGCAGTGATTGGACTCACACGGCCACCGGGGAGCTGTTTTTT.

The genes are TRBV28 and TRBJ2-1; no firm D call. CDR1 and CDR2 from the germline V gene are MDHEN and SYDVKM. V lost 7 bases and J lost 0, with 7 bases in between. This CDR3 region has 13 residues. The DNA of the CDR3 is TGTGCCAGCAAATGGATCTCCTACAATGAGCAGTTCTTC. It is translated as CASKWISYNEQFF. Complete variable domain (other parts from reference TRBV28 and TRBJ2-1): DVKVTQSSRYLVKRTGEKVFLECVQDMDHENMFWYRQDPGLGLRLIYFSYDVKMKEKGDIPEGYSVSREKKERFSLILESASTNQTSMYLCASKWISYNEQFFGPGTRLTVL.

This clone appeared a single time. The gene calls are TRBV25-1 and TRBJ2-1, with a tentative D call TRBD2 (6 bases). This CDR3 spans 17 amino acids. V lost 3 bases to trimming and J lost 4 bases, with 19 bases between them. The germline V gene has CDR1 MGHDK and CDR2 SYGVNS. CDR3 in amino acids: CASSDPKAGRRYNEQFF. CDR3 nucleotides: TGTGCCAGCAGTGACCCAAAAGCAGGGAGGAGATACAATGAGCAGTTCTTC.

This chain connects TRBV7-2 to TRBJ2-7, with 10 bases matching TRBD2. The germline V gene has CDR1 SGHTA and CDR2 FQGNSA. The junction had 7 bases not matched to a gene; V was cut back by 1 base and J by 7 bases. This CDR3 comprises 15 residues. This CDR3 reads CASSLDTAGGREQYF. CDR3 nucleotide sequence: TGTGCCAGCAGCTTAGACACAGCGGGGGGGCGGGAGCAGTACTTC. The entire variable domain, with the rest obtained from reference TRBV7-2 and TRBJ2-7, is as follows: GAGVSQSPSNKVTEKGKDVELRCDPISGHTALYWYRQSLGQGLEFLIYFQGNSAPDKSGLPSDRFSAERTGGSVSTLTIQRTQQEDSAVYLCASSLDTAGGREQYFGPGTRLTVT.

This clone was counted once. DNA for the CDR3: TGCGCCAGCAGCACCGGAACCGGGACAGGGTATGACAATGAGCAGTTCTTC. Translation gives CASSTGTGTGYDNEQFF. This chain joins TRBV5-1 and TRBJ2-1; 9 bases are shared with TRBD1. The trim removed 4 bases at V and 5 bases at J, leaving 13 bases unmatched. The CDR3 is 17 amino acids. Looked up from germline, CDR1 is SGHRS and CDR2 is YFSETQ.

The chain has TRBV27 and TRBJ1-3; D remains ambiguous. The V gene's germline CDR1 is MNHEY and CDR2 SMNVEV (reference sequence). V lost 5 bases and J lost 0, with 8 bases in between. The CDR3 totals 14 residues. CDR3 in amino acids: CASSQQISGNTIYF. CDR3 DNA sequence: TGTGCCAGCAGTCAACAGATCTCTGGAAACACCATATATTTT.

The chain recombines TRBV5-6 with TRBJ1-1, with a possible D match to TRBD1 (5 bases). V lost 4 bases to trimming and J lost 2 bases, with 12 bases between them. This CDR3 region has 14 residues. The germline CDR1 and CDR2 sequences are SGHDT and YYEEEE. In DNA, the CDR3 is TGTGCCAGCAGCAGCACAGGAGAAAACACTGAAGCTTTCTTT. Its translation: CASSSTGENTEAFF.

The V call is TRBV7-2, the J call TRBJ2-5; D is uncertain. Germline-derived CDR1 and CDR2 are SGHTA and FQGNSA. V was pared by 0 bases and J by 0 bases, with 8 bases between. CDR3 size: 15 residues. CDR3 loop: CASSLAPIYQETQYF. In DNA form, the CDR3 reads TGTGCCAGCAGCTTAGCTCCCATCTACCAAGAGACCCAGTACTTC.

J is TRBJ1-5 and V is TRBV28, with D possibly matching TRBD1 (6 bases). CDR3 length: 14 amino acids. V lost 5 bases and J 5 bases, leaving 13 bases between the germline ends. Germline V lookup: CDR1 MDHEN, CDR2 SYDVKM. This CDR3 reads CASSLPTGYQPQHF. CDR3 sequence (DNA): TGTGCCAGCAGTCTGCCGACAGGCTATCAGCCCCAGCATTTT.

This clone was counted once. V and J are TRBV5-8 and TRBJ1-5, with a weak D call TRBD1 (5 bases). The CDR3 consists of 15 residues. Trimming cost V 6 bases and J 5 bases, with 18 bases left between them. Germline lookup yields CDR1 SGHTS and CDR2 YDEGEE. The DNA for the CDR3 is TGTGCCAGCACCGCCCGGGGGATCCCTTATCAGCCCCAGCATTTT. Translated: CASTARGIPYQPQHF.

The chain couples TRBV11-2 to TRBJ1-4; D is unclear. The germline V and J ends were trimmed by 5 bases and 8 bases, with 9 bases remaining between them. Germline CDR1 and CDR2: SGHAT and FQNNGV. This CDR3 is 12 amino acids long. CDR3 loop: CASSPSKEKLFF. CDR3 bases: TGTGCCAGCAGCCCATCGAAGGAAAAACTGTTTTTT.

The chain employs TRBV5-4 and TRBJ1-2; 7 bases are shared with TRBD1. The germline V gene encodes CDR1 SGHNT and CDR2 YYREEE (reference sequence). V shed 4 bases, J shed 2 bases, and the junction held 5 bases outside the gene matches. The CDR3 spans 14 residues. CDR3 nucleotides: TGTGCCAGCAGCCAGACAGGGAACAACTATGGCTACACCTTC. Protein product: CASSQTGNNYGYTF.

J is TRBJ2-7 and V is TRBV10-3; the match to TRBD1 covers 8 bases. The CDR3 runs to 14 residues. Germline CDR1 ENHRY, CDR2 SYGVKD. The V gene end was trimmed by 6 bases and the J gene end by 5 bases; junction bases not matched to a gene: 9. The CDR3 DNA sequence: TGTGCCATCAGGTCCTGGACAGGGATCAACGAGCAGTACTTC. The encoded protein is CAIRSWTGINEQYF.

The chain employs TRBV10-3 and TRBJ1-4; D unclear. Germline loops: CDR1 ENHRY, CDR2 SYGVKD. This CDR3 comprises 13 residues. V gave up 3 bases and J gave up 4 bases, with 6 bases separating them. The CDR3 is CAISDGRNEKLFF. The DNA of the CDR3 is TGTGCCATCAGTGACGGACGTAATGAAAAACTGTTTTTT.

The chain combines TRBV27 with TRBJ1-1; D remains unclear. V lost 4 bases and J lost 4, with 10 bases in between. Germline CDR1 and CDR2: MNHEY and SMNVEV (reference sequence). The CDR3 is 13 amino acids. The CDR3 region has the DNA TGTGCCAGCAGTTCGCATTTTGGCACTGAAGCTTTCTTT. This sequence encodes CASSSHFGTEAFF.